This TCR beta chain was profiled in a study of cytomegalovirus exposure and HLA in healthy donors. Study observations and caveats: Using a false discovery rate of 0.05, a later analysis showed that roughly 16,000 TCR beta sequences were associated with HLA alleles.

The PCR had 60 Vbeta and 13 Jbeta primers. Repertoires were generated with immunoSEQ multiplex PCR, while TCRdb's copy carries only in-frame clones and drops some. This sample has 130,000 or so clones, with less than 85% found just once. Concerning this clone itself: Its cognate antigen is unknown.

The germline V gene encodes CDR1 SEHNR and CDR2 FQNEAQ (reference sequence). J lost 9 bases, V lost 5 bases, and 6 bases had no gene match. The CDR3 has 14 residues. The receptor was derived from a woman aged 35 to 49 in good health and CMV-seropositive. The V and J genes are TRBV7-9 and TRBJ1-5; 11 bases align to TRBD1. Sequencing input: PBMCs. For the CDR3, the DNA is TGTGCCAGCAGCCCGGGACAGGGGGGGTTGCCCCAGCATTTT. Its protein product is CASSPGQGGLPQHF.